The T cell receptor beta chain under discussion was sequenced for a study of shared clonotypes between healthy human individuals. Study background: CD4 naive and memory got three plates each, CD8 naive two, CD8 memory one. Study-level points and caveats: At large depth, rarefaction still showed sorted-subset sequencing to be incomplete. The donor pool, a small one, limited the genetic and exposure-history diversity represented.

CDR1 and CDR2 (germline): SQVTM, ANQGSEA. This CDR3 contains 12 residues. V lost 7 bases, J lost 7 bases, and 16 bases lay in between. Generated by immunoSEQ multiplex PCR, the TCRdb table keeps only in-frame clones and is missing some. The sample consists of about 710,000 clones, more than 70% of them appearing once. Worth noting for this clone: Its antigen is not known.

The source material was memory CD4+ T cells sorted from blood. Subset here: CD45RA-negative fraction. This receptor was taken from a woman aged 25 to 39 in good health. The chain joins TRBV29-1 to TRBJ2-5; D gene ambiguous. CDR3 DNA sequence: TGCAGCGCTACATTGAACATGGGGACCCAGTACTTC. Its translation: CSATLNMGTQYF.